A selection of T cell receptor beta chains follows, all from one sample in a study of T-cell memory formation after mild COVID-19. MiXCR was run by TCRdb on the 5' RACE reads, yielding one entry per CDR3 protein. The top ten clones hold 2% to 2.5% of a sample with about 270,000 distinct CDR3 sequences, just over 15% of them seen once. The sample was PBMCs or a T cell subset sorted from them (not recorded which). Every receptor here comes from an adult woman who had mild COVID-19 (a few samples of this study predate the infection). Cell type and time point are not known. Both conserved end residues are part of each CDR3. A D gene is named only where the DNA matches it firmly. For some rows the clone size is stated as once, few or many, or as a class when expanded; others skip it.

-,-,TRBV19,TRBJ2-5,CASSIKRGETQYF,TGTGCCAGTAGTATCAAGCGTGGAGAGACCCAGTACTTC
-,TRBD1,TRBV6-5,TRBJ1-2,CASSTGDLNYGYTF,TGTGCCAGCAGCACAGGGGACCTTAACTATGGCTACACCTTC
few,TRBD2,TRBV18,TRBJ2-1,CASSVGLGQNEQFF,TGTGCCAGCTCAGTGGGACTAGGCCAAAATGAGCAGTTCTTC
many,-,TRBV12-3/TRBV12-4,TRBJ1-1,CASTSGTFEAFF,TGTGCCAGCACCTCCGGGACGTTTGAAGCTTTCTTT
-,-,TRBV12-5,TRBJ1-2,CASGAGVAVGGYTF,TGTGCTAGTGGTGCCGGGGTAGCGGTGGGGGGCTACACCTTC
few,TRBD1,TRBV7-8,TRBJ1-1,CASSSDRGHTEAFF,TGTGCCAGCAGCTCGGACAGGGGGCACACTGAAGCTTTCTTT
-,TRBD2,TRBV5-1,TRBJ2-6,CASSSQGLGETGANVLTF,TGCGCCAGCAGCTCCCAAGGACTAGGAGAAACTGGGGCCAACGTCCTGACTTTC
-,TRBD1,TRBV28,TRBJ1-6,CASSLRQGGSSPLHF,TGTGCCAGCAGCCTAAGACAGGGAGGGAGTTCACCCCTCCACTTT
many,-,TRBV5-1,TRBJ2-1,CASSPGQSHEQFF,TGCGCCAGCAGCCCCGGACAGTCCCATGAGCAGTTCTTC
-,-,TRBV13,TRBJ1-5,CASSLGGRAIQPQHF,TGTGCCAGCAGCTTAGGAGGCAGGGCAATCCAGCCCCAGCATTTT
few,-,TRBV6-5,TRBJ2-1,CASSFLRGTYNEQFF,TGTGCCAGCAGTTTCCTCAGGGGTACCTACAATGAGCAGTTCTTC
-,TRBD2,TRBV30,TRBJ2-1,CAWSPGAGVREQFF,TGTGCCTGGAGTCCTGGTGCGGGGGTCCGCGAGCAGTTCTTC
few,TRBD1,TRBV29-1,TRBJ1-1,CSVLDRGNTEAFF,TGCAGCGTCCTCGACAGGGGGAACACTGAAGCTTTCTTT
-,-,TRBV27,TRBJ2-7,CASQGPLYEQYF,TGTGCCAGCCAGGGTCCCCTCTACGAGCAGTACTTC
-,-,TRBV5-1,TRBJ2-3,CASTPLYTGTDTQYF,TGCGCCAGCACCCCCTTATACACTGGCACAGATACGCAGTATTTT
-,-,TRBV3-1,TRBJ2-2,CASSQDLGLRAGELFF,-
-,TRBD1,TRBV7-3,TRBJ2-3,CASSPGTGLSDTQYF,TGTGCCAGCAGCCCCGGGACAGGGTTATCAGATACGCAGTATTTT
few,-,TRBV14,TRBJ1-6,CASSQTRDSPLHF,TGTGCCAGCAGCCAAACAAGGGATTCACCCCTCCACTTT
-,TRBD2,TRBV7-2,TRBJ2-4,CASSRAGVAKNIQYF,TGTGCCAGCAGCCGTGCGGGGGTGGCCAAAAACATTCAGTACTTC
-,TRBD2,TRBV9,TRBJ2-3,CASSAQQAGGPDTQYF,TGTGCCAGCAGCGCCCAGCAGGCGGGGGGGCCGGATACGCAGTATTTT
few,-,TRBV6-6,TRBJ2-7,CASRQTELYEQYF,TGTGCCAGCAGGCAAACAGAACTCTACGAGCAGTACTTC
few,-,TRBV27,TRBJ2-2,CASSLSPGVDTGELFF,TGTGCCAGCAGTTTATCGCCAGGGGTGGACACCGGGGAGCTGTTTTTT
-,-,TRBV7-6,TRBJ1-1,CASSLIVGVSEAFF,TGTGCCAGCAGCTTAATCGTGGGGGTGTCTGAAGCTTTCTTT
-,-,TRBV6-5,TRBJ2-6,CASSYSVQSSGANVLTF,TGTGCCAGCAGTTACTCGGTCCAGAGCTCTGGGGCCAACGTCCTGACTTTC
many,TRBD1,TRBV4-1,TRBJ2-3,CASSQTGLGTDTQYF,TGCGCCAGCAGCCAGACAGGGTTAGGTACAGATACGCAGTATTTT
-,-,TRBV19,TRBJ1-2,CASSLGFYGYTF,TGTGCCAGTAGCCTCGGATTCTATGGCTACACCTTC
few,TRBD2,TRBV12-3/TRBV12-4,TRBJ2-3,CASSLAGRADTQYF,TGTGCCAGCAGCTTAGCGGGGCGAGCAGATACGCAGTATTTT
many,-,TRBV7-9,TRBJ2-7,CASSLRGHSSYEQYF,TGTGCCAGCAGCTTAAGGGGACACAGCTCCTACGAGCAGTACTTC
few,TRBD2,TRBV12-3/TRBV12-4,TRBJ2-3,CASSRIAGAGTDTQYF,TGTGCCAGCAGTCGCATAGCGGGGGCGGGGACAGATACGCAGTATTTT
-,-,TRBV25-1,TRBJ1-6,CASSGQSNSPLHF,TGTGCCAGCAGTGGTCAGTCAAATTCACCCCTCCACTTT
many,TRBD2,TRBV5-6,TRBJ2-5,CATGAGEETQYF,TGTGCCACAGGAGCGGGGGAAGAGACCCAGTACTTC
-,TRBD1,TRBV12-3/TRBV12-4,TRBJ1-2,CASSLVETGGRGYTF,TGTGCCAGCAGTTTAGTTGAGACAGGGGGCCGTGGCTACACCTTC
-,-,TRBV7-2,TRBJ1-1,CASSLEARGRENTEAFF,TGTGCCAGCAGCTTAGAGGCCCGGGGCAGAGAGAACACTGAAGCTTTCTTT
-,-,TRBV19,TRBJ2-7,CASSIMGDAEQYF,TGTGCCAGTAGTATTATGGGGGACGCCGAGCAGTACTTC
-,-,TRBV7-6,TRBJ2-2,CASSPQRLLPGELFF,TGTGCCAGCAGCCCCCAACGATTACTCCCCGGGGAGCTGTTTTTT
few,TRBD2,TRBV2,TRBJ2-1,CASKFLADEQFF,TGTGCCAGCAAATTTCTAGCGGATGAGCAGTTCTTC
many,-,TRBV12-3/TRBV12-4,TRBJ2-1,CASSLQGPSYNEQFF,TGTGCCAGCAGTTTACAGGGACCCTCCTACAATGAGCAGTTCTTC
-,TRBD2,TRBV24-1,TRBJ2-1,CATSTSGRANEQFF,TGTGCCACCAGCACTAGCGGGAGGGCCAATGAGCAGTTCTTC
few,-,TRBV12-3/TRBV12-4,TRBJ1-5,CASSAGTPSSNQPQHF,TGTGCCAGCAGTGCCGGGACACCCAGTAGCAATCAGCCCCAGCATTTT
few,TRBD2,TRBV29-1,TRBJ2-7,CSVKLAGGVYEQYF,TGCAGCGTAAAACTAGCGGGGGGTGTTTACGAGCAGTACTTC
-,-,TRBV19,TRBJ2-2,CASSMKRPGTGELFF,TGTGCCAGTAGTATGAAGCGGCCGGGAACCGGGGAGCTGTTTTTT
-,-,TRBV2,TRBJ2-7,CASVGGESLEQYF,TGTGCCAGCGTGGGGGGTGAGAGTCTCGAGCAGTACTTC
few,TRBD1,TRBV20-1,TRBJ2-7,CSGGGQGSYEQYF,TGCAGTGGGGGGGGACAGGGGTCCTACGAGCAGTACTTC
few,-,TRBV20-1,TRBJ1-6,CSAREGNSPLHF,TGCAGTGCTAGAGAGGGGAATTCACCCCTCCACTTT
few,-,TRBV24-1,TRBJ2-1,CATSDVTGSEQFF,TGTGCCACCAGTGATGTCACAGGGAGTGAGCAGTTCTTC
-,-,TRBV7-6,TRBJ2-1,CASSSPGLYNEQFF,TGTGCCAGCAGCTCTCCTGGACTATACAATGAGCAGTTCTTC
-,-,TRBV10-1,TRBJ2-3,CASSESGQGPRYTQYF,TGCGCCAGCAGTGAGTCGGGACAAGGGCCTCGCTATACGCAGTATTTT
-,TRBD1,TRBV9,TRBJ1-1,CASSPWTGMDTEAFF,TGTGCCAGCAGCCCATGGACAGGGATGGACACTGAAGCTTTCTTT
many,-,TRBV7-3,TRBJ1-2,CASSEGPDYGYTF,TGTGCCAGCAGCGAGGGGCCCGACTATGGCTACACCTTC
-,-,TRBV15,TRBJ2-7,CATSRDLRSKGSYEQYF,TGTGCCACCAGCAGAGATTTACGGTCCAAGGGCTCCTACGAGCAGTACTTC
few,-,TRBV25-1,TRBJ2-1,CASRTVRNEQFF,TGTGCCAGCCGGACCGTTCGCAATGAGCAGTTCTTC
many,-,TRBV5-1,TRBJ2-6,CASSIQSSGANVLTF,TGCGCCAGCAGCATTCAGAGCTCTGGGGCCAACGTCCTGACTTTC
few,-,TRBV11-2,TRBJ1-2,CASSLDTSSYGYTF,TGTGCCAGCAGCTTAGATACGTCCAGCTATGGCTACACCTTC
few,-,TRBV12-3/TRBV12-4,TRBJ1-5,CASSQRTAQHF,TGTGCCAGCAGTCAACGAACGGCCCAGCATTTT
few,TRBD2,TRBV20-1,TRBJ2-7,CSAPGTSGSYEQYF,TGCAGTGCTCCCGGGACTAGCGGCTCCTACGAGCAGTACTTC
few,-,TRBV12-3/TRBV12-4,TRBJ1-6,CATKGDNSPLHF,TGTGCCACAAAAGGGGATAATTCACCCCTCCACTTT
few,-,TRBV20-1,TRBJ2-7,CSATPWGEVYEQYF,TGCAGTGCTACCCCGTGGGGAGAAGTCTACGAGCAGTACTTC